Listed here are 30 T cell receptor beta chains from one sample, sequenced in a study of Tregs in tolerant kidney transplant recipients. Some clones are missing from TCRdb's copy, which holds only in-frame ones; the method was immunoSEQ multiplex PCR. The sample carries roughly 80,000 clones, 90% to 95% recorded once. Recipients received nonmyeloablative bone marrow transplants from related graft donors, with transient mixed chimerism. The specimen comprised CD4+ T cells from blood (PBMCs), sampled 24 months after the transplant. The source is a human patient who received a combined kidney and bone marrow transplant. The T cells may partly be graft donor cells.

The CDR3 is CASSPHRQGRTGELFF. CDR3 DNA sequence: TGTGCCAGCAGTCCCCATCGACAGGGGAGGACCGGGGAGCTGTTTTTT. The V and J genes are TRBV5-4 and TRBJ2-2, with 8 bases that match TRBD1. The junction had 11 bases not matched to a gene; V was cut back by 5 bases and J by 5 bases. The CDR3 sequence is 16 residues long. Germline V gives CDR1 SGHNT, CDR2 YYREEE (reference sequence).

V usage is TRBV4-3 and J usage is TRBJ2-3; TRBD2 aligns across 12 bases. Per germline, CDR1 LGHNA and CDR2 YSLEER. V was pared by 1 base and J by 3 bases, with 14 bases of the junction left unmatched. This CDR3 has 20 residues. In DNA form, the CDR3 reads TGCGCCAGCAGCCAAGCTGTGGAGACTAGCGGGAGAGTTGGGACAGATACGCAGTATTTT. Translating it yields CASSQAVETSGRVGTDTQYF.

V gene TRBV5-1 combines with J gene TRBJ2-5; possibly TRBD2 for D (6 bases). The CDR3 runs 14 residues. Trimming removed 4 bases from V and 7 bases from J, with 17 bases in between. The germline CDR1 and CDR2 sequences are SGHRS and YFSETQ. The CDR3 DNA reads TGCGCCAGCAGCCCAACTTATAGCGGTCCGACCCAGTACTTC. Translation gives CASSPTYSGPTQYF.

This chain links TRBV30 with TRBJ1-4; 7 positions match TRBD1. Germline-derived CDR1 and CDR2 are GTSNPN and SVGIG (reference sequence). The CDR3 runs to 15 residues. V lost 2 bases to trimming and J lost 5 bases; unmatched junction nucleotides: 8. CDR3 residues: CAWSLFDRVNEKLFF. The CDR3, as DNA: TGTGCCTGGAGTCTTTTTGACAGGGTAAATGAAAAACTGTTTTTT.

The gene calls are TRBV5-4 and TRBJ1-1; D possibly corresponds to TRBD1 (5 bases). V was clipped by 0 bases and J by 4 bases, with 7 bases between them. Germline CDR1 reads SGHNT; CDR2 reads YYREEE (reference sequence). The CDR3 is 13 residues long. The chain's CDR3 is CASSLEGFTEAFF. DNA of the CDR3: TGTGCCAGCAGCTTGGAGGGGTTCACTGAAGCTTTCTTT.

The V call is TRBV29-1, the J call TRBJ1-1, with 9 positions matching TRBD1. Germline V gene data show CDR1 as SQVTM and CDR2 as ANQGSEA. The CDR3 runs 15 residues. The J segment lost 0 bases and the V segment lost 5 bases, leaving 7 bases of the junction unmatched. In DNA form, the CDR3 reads TGCAGCGTTACGAGACAGGGGGTAATGAACACTGAAGCTTTCTTT. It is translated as CSVTRQGVMNTEAFF.

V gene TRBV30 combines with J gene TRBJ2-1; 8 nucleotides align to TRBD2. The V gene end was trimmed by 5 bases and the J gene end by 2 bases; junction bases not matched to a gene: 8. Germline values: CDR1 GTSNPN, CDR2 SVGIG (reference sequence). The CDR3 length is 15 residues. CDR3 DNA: TGTGCCTGGGGCGGCTCGGGGGGGGCCTACAATGAGCAGTTCTTC. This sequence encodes CAWGGSGGAYNEQFF. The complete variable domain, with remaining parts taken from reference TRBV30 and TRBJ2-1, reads SQTIHQWPATLVQPVGSPLSLECTVEGTSNPNLYWYRQAAGRGLQLLFYSVGIGQISSEVPQNLSASRPQDRQFILSSKKLLLSDSGFYLCAWGGSGGAYNEQFFGPGTRLTVL.

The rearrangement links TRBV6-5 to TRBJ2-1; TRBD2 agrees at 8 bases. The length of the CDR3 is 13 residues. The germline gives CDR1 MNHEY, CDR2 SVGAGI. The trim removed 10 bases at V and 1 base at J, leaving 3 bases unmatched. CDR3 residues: CATSSGSYNEQFF. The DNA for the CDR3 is TGTGCCACCTCTAGCGGGTCCTACAATGAGCAGTTCTTC.

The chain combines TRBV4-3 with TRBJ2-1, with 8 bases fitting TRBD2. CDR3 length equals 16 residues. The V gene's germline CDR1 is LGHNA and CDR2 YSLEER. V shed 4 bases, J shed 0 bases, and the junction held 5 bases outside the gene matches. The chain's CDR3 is CASSRIAGSSYNEQFF. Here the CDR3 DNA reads TGCGCCAGCAGCCGCATAGCGGGAAGCTCCTACAATGAGCAGTTCTTC.

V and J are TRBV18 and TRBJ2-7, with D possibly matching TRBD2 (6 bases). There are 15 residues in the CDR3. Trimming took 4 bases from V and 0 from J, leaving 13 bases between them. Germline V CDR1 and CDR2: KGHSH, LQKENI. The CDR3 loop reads CASSQPGLASYEQYF. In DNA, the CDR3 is TGTGCCAGCTCACAACCGGGACTTGCCTCCTACGAGCAGTACTTC.

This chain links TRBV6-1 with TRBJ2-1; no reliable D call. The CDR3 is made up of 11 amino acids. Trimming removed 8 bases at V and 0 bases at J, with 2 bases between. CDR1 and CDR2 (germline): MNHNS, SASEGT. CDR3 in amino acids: CASHSYNEQFF. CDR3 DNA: TGTGCCAGCCACTCCTACAATGAGCAGTTCTTC.

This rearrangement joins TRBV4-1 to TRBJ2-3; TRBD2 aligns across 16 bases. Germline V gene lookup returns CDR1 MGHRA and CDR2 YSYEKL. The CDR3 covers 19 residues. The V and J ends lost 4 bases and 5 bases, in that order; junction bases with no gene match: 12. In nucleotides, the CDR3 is TGCGCCAGCAGCCCCCAAGGGACTAGCGGGGGGGCGGGCGGAGATACGCAGTATTTT. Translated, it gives CASSPQGTSGGAGGDTQYF.

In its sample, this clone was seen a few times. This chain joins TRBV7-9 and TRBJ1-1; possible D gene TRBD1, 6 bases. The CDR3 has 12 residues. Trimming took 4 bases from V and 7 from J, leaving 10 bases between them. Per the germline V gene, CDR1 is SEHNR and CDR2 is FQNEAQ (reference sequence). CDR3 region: CASSSTGIEAFF. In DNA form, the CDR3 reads TGTGCCAGCAGCTCAACAGGGATTGAAGCTTTCTTT.

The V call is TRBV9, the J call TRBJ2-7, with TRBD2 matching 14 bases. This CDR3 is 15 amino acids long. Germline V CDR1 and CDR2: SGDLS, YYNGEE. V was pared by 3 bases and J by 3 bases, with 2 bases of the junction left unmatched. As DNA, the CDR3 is TGTGCCAGCAGCGCGGGGACTAGCGGGGGCTACGAGCAGTACTTC. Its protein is CASSAGTSGGYEQYF. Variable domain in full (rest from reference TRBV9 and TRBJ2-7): DSGVTQTPKHLITATGQRVTLRCSPRSGDLSVYWYQQSLDQGLQFLIQYYNGEERAKGNILERFSAQQFPDLHSELNLSSLELGDSALYFCASSAGTSGGYEQYFGPGTRLTVT.

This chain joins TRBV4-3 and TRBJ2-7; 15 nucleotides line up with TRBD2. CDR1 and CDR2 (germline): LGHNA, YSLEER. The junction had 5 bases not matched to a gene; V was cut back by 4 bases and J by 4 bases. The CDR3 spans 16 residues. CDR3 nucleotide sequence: TGCGCCAGCAGCCCTAGGACTAGCGGGGGGGCGTACGAGCAGTACTTC. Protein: CASSPRTSGGAYEQYF.

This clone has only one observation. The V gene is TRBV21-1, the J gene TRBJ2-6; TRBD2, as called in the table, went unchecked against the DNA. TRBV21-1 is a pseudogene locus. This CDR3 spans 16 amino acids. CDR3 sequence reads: CASSKVSVSGANVLTF. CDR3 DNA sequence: TGTGCCAGCAGCAAAGTTTCGGTTTCTGGGGCCAACGTCCTGACTTTC.

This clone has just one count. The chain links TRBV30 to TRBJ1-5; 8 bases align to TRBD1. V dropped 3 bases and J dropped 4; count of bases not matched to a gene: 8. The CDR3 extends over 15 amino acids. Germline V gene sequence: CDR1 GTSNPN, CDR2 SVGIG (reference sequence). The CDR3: CAWRADRGPNQPQHF. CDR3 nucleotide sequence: TGTGCCTGGAGAGCAGACAGGGGTCCAAATCAGCCCCAGCATTTT.

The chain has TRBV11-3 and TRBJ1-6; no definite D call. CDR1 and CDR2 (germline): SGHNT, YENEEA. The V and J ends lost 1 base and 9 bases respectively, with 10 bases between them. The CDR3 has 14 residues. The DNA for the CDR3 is TGTGCCAGCAGCTTAGGCCGCTCGGGTTCACCCCTCCACTTT. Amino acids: CASSLGRSGSPLHF.

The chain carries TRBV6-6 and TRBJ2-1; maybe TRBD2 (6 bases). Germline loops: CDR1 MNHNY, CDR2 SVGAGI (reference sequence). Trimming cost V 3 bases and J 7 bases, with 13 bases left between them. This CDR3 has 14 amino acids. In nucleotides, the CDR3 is TGTGCCAGCAGTTATCGGGGGAAAGGGAATGAGCAGTTCTTC. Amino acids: CASSYRGKGNEQFF.

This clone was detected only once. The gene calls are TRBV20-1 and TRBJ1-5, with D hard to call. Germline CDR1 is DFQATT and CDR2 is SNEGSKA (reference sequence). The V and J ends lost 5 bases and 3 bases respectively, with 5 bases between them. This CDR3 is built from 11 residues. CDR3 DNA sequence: TGCAGTGCTGGCTTCAATCAGCCCCAGCATTTT. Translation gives CSAGFNQPQHF.

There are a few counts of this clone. CDR3 coding DNA: TGTGCCAGCAGCCACAGGGAAGGAAATGAAAAACTGTTTTTT. It translates to CASSHREGNEKLFF. The chain combines TRBV7-3 with TRBJ1-4, with a possible D match to TRBD1 (6 bases). The germline gives CDR1 SGHTA, CDR2 FQGTGA. The V and J ends lost 5 bases and 5 bases respectively, with 12 bases between them. The CDR3 is 14 residues long.

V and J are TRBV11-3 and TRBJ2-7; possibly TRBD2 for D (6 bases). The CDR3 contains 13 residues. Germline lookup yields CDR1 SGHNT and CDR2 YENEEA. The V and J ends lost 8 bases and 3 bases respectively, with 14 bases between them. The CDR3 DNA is TGTGCCAGCTGCCCGGGGGACTTCTACGAGCAGTACTTC. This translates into CASCPGDFYEQYF. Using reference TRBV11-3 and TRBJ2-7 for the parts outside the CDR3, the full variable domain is EAGVVQSPRYKIIEKKQPVAFWCNPISGHNTLYWYLQNLGQGPELLIRYENEEAVDDSQLPKDRFSAERLKGVDSTLKIQPAELGDSAVYLCASCPGDFYEQYFGPGTRLTVT.

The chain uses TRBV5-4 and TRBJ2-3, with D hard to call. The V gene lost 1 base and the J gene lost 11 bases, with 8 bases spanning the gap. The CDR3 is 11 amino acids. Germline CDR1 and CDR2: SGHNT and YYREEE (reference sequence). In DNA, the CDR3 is TGTGCCAGCAGCTTGAGAGAAAAGCAGTATTTT. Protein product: CASSLREKQYF.

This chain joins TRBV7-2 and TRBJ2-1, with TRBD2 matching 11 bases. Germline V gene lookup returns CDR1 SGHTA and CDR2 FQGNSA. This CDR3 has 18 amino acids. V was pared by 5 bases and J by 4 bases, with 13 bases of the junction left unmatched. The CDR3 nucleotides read TGTGCCAGCAGCATCGCTAGCGGGAGGTTATCGGGGTACAATGAGCAGTTCTTC. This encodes CASSIASGRLSGYNEQFF.

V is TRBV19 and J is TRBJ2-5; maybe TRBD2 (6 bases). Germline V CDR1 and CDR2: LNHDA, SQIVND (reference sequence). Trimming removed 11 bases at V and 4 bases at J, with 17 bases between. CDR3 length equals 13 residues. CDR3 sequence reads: CASQRAGLETQYF. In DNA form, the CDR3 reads TGTGCCTCCCAGCGGGCAGGACTAGAGACCCAGTACTTC.

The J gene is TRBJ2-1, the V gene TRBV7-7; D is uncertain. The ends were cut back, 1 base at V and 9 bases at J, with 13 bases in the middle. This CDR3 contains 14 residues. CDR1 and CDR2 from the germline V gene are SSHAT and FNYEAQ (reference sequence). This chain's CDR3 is CASSLDSQSGEQFF. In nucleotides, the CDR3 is TGTGCCAGCAGCTTAGATAGTCAGTCGGGTGAGCAGTTCTTC.

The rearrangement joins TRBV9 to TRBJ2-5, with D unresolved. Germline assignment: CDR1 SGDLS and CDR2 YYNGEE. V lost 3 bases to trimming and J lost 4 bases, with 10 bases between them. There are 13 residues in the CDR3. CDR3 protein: CASSADPGETQYF. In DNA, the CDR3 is TGTGCCAGCAGCGCCGACCCGGGAGAGACCCAGTACTTC.

CDR3 sequence reads: CSVIQGNTEAFF. As DNA, the CDR3 is TGCAGCGTGATACAGGGTAACACTGAAGCTTTCTTT. The genes are TRBV29-1 and TRBJ1-1, with TRBD1 as a possible D gene (6 bases). Germline CDR1 and CDR2: SQVTM and ANQGSEA. The length of the CDR3 is 12 residues. V was pared by 6 bases and J by 2 bases, with 10 bases between.

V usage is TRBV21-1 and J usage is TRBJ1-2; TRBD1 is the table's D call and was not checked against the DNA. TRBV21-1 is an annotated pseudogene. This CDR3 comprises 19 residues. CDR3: CASSLPRDRGRGSDYGYTF. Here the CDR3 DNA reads TGTGCCAGCAGCCTACCCCGGGACAGGGGGCGCGGGTCCGACTATGGCTACACCTTC.

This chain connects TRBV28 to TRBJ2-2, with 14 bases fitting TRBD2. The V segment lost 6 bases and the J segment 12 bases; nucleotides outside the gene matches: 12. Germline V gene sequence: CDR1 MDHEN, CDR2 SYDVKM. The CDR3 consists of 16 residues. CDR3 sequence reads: CASSLTTSGGARKLFF. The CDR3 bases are TGTGCCAGCAGCCTCACGACTAGCGGGGGGGCCAGAAAGCTGTTTTTT. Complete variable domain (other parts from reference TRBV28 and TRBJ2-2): DVKVTQSSRYLVKRTGEKVFLECVQDMDHENMFWYRQDPGLGLRLIYFSYDVKMKEKGDIPEGYSVSREKKERFSLILESASTNQTSMYLCASSLTTSGGARKLFFGEGSRLTVL.